Following are 8 T cell receptor beta chains from one sample sequenced in a study of OX40 agonist ivuxolimab in advanced cancers. The method behind the library was the immunoSEQ multiplex PCR assay. This is the immuneACCESS table as TCRdb keeps it, with only in-frame sequences that have V and J called. A part of the clones is gone; compared with another copy, unresolved V genes explain less than half, and the rest is unexplained. Across this sample there are some 40,000 clones, with around nine tenths seen only once. The ten largest clones represent 22% of the sample. The sequencing used CD4+ or CD8+ T cells sorted from blood, collected in a trial of the OX40 agonist ivuxolimab. The receptors here all came from an adult with an advanced solid tumor such as melanoma, head and neck, liver or kidney cancer.

The chain couples TRBV5-1 to TRBJ1-2; 7 bases match TRBD1. CDR3 length equals 15 residues. Germline CDR1 reads SGHRS; CDR2 reads YFSETQ. The J segment lost 4 bases and the V segment lost 1 base, leaving 7 bases of the junction unmatched. The CDR3 region is CASSLRGWDSYGYTF. In DNA form, the CDR3 reads TGCGCCAGCAGCTTGAGAGGTTGGGACAGCTATGGCTACACCTTC.

The rearrangement links TRBV7-9 to TRBJ2-7, with 14 bases fitting TRBD2. The germline V gene encodes CDR1 SEHNR and CDR2 FQNEAQ (reference sequence). V trimming: 1 base; J trimming: 5 bases; junction bases outside the gene matches: 10. The CDR3 covers 18 residues. CDR3 amino acids: CASSLVSLTSGRGHEQYF. Written as DNA, the CDR3 is TGTGCCAGCAGCTTAGTCTCCTTGACTAGCGGGAGGGGGCACGAGCAGTACTTC.

This chain uses TRBV5-4 with TRBJ2-3; D is unresolved. Germline values: CDR1 SGHNT, CDR2 YYREEE (reference sequence). V lost 0 bases, J lost 2 bases, and 1 base lay in between. The CDR3 sequence is 12 residues long. CDR3 amino acids: CASSLVTDTQYF. CDR3 DNA sequence: TGTGCCAGCAGCTTGGTCACAGATACGCAGTATTTT.

This chain links TRBV7-9 with TRBJ2-7, with D unclear. The germline V and J ends were trimmed by 3 bases and 0 bases, with 9 bases remaining between them. The CDR3 totals 14 residues. The germline V gene encodes CDR1 SEHNR and CDR2 FQNEAQ (reference sequence). DNA of the CDR3: TGTGCCAGCAGCTTTTCTGAGAGCTCCTACGAGCAGTACTTC. It is translated as CASSFSESSYEQYF.

The chain couples TRBV7-9 to TRBJ1-2, with 8 bases lining up with TRBD1. The CDR3 runs to 14 residues. The junction had 10 bases not matched to a gene; V was cut back by 5 bases and J by 8 bases. Germline assignment: CDR1 SEHNR and CDR2 FQNEAQ (reference sequence). The CDR3 DNA sequence: TGTGCCAGCAGCACTCCGGACAGGGCGGTCGGCTACACCTTC. Protein product: CASSTPDRAVGYTF.

The CDR3 region is CASSFAAGGSTDTQYF. For the CDR3, the DNA is TGTGCCAGCAGTTTCGCGGCGGGAGGAAGCACAGATACGCAGTATTTT. The chain recombines TRBV28 with TRBJ2-3; TRBD2 matches at 8 bases. With 3 bases clipped from V and 0 bases from J, the junction kept 5 bases outside the gene matches. CDR1 and CDR2 from the germline V gene are MDHEN and SYDVKM. This CDR3 region has 16 residues.

The J gene is TRBJ2-1, the V gene TRBV5-5; 9 bases are a match to TRBD2. The CDR3 has 15 residues. The ends lost 4 bases at V and 4 bases at J; junction bases unmatched: 6. Germline loops: CDR1 SGHKS, CDR2 YYEKEE (reference sequence). The CDR3 reads CASSPSLAGYNEQFF. CDR3 sequence (DNA): TGTGCCAGCAGCCCAAGTCTAGCGGGGTACAATGAGCAGTTCTTC.

This chain uses TRBV7-2 with TRBJ2-5, with D perhaps matching TRBD1 (6 bases). CDR1 and CDR2 from the germline V gene are SGHTA and FQGNSA. The CDR3 has 15 amino acids. V was trimmed by 1 base and J by 4 bases, leaving 13 bases between them. As DNA, the CDR3 is TGTGCCAGCAGCTTAGGAACAGGGATTAGAGAGACCCAGTACTTC. Its protein product is CASSLGTGIRETQYF.